This T cell receptor (beta chain) was captured by sequencing in a study of T cells of healthy individuals. This clonotype was observed a handful of times. The CDR3 runs 18 residues. Germline V gene data show CDR1 as MNHEY and CDR2 as SVGEGT. With 5 bases clipped from V and 7 bases from J, the junction kept 17 bases outside the gene matches. TCRdb redid the calling of the 5' RACE reads with MiXCR, one entry per CDR3 protein. Among 100,000 or so distinct CDR3 sequences listed, around 17% were seen once. The rearrangement uses TRBV6-2 or TRBV6-3 and TRBJ2-1; 10 bases line up with TRBD2. This TCR derives from a human donor in good health. In nucleotides, the CDR3 is TGTGCCAGCAGTACTAGGGCCCCCCTAGCGGGGGTTGGTAATGAGCAGTTCTTC. As protein: CASSTRAPLAGVGNEQFF.